This is a list of T cell receptor beta chains from one sample in a study of blood T cell repertoires in COVID-19. Assay: immunoSEQ multiplex PCR; the TCRdb copy retains only in-frame clones and omits some. The sample contains 150,000 to 180,000 clones, around three quarters of which appear only once. Sequenced sample: peripheral blood. Receptors were obtained from an elderly man with acute or convalescent COVID-19. Both conserved end residues are part of each CDR3. The D gene is left open where the match is weak. Clone size, where shown, is once, few, many, or a class for clones that have expanded.

TRBJ2-5 TRBV5-4 TRBD2 . CASSLRLAGAYETQYF TGTGCCAGCAGCTTGAGATTAGCGGGGGCTTATGAGACCCAGTACTTC
TRBJ2-3 TRBV7-8 TRBD2 . CASKPGGAEDTQYF TGTGCCAGCAAACCCGGGGGGGCCGAAGATACGCAGTATTTT
TRBJ1-4 TRBV11-1 . . CASSPEAEGEKLFF TGTGCCAGCAGCCCAGAGGCGGAAGGCGAAAAACTGTTTTTT
TRBJ2-5 TRBV10-1 TRBD2 . CASSPTGTRGQETQYF TGCGCCAGCAGTCCAACCGGGACTAGAGGGCAAGAGACCCAGTACTTC
TRBJ2-3 TRBV5-1 TRBD2 . CASSLAGGIADTQYF TGCGCCAGCAGCTTGGCCGGGGGGATAGCAGATACGCAGTATTTT
TRBJ2-2 TRBV5-1 . . CASSLAGNTGELFF TGCGCCAGCAGCTTGGCGGGGAACACCGGGGAGCTGTTTTTT
TRBJ1-1 TRBV6-1 . . CASSLQGETEAFF TGTGCCAGCAGCTTACAGGGTGAGACTGAAGCTTTCTTT
TRBJ2-5 TRBV6-5 . . CASSYRTAQETQYF TGTGCCAGCAGTTACCGGACAGCACAAGAGACCCAGTACTTC
TRBJ2-1 TRBV6-5 . . CASSYSSGQEQFF TGTGCCAGCAGTTACTCATCCGGACAGGAGCAGTTCTTC
TRBJ2-4 TRBV4-1 TRBD1 . CASSRDRGAKNIQYF TGCGCCAGCAGCCGGGACAGGGGGGCCAAAAACATTCAGTACTTC
TRBJ2-7 TRBV5-4 TRBD2 . CASSLGLAGGREQYF TGTGCCAGCAGCTTGGGATTAGCGGGGGGGCGAGAGCAGTACTTC
TRBJ1-1 TRBV2 TRBD1 . CASKTGPDTEAFF TGTGCCAGCAAGACAGGGCCGGACACTGAAGCTTTCTTT
TRBJ2-7 TRBV7-9 TRBD2 . CASSAGDWTGEQYF TGTGCCAGCAGCGCGGGGGACTGGACGGGGGAGCAGTACTTC
TRBJ2-5 TRBV6-2/TRBV6-3 . once CASSRTGGREIGYF TGTGCCAGCAGCCGTACCGGGGGGCGCGAGATCGGGTACTTC
TRBJ1-5 TRBV6-5 . . CASRGGSGQPQHF TGTGCCAGCAGAGGGGGATCGGGCCAGCCCCAGCATTTT
TRBJ2-2 TRBV18 . . CASSPPSRAGELFF TGTGCCAGCTCACCACCGAGCCGGGCCGGGGAGCTGTTTTTT
TRBJ2-1 TRBV2 . . CASRLTGYNEQFF TGTGCCAGCAGACTGACAGGATACAATGAGCAGTTCTTC
TRBJ2-2 TRBV5-8 . . CASHTGQNTGELFF TGTGCCAGCCACACCGGACAGAACACCGGGGAGCTGTTTTTT
TRBJ1-2 TRBV2 . . CASRLQIYGYTF TGTGCCAGCAGGTTACAGATCTATGGCTACACCTTC
TRBJ2-3 TRBV5-1 . . CASSLGVVRGTDTQYF TGCGCCAGCAGCTTGGGGGTGGTCAGGGGCACAGATACGCAGTATTTT
TRBJ1-2 TRBV2 . . CASSLAGNYGYTF TGTGCCAGCAGCCTCGCAGGGAACTATGGCTACACCTTC
TRBJ2-2 TRBV5-1 . . CASSLEGVSTGELFF TGCGCCAGCAGCTTGGAAGGGGTTAGCACCGGGGAGCTGTTTTTT
TRBJ2-2 TRBV9 . few CASSVLASGSGELFF TGTGCCAGCAGCGTGCTAGCCAGCGGTTCTGGGGAGCTGTTTTTT
TRBJ2-1 TRBV11-2 TRBD2 once CATGLANEQFF TGTGCCACAGGACTAGCGAATGAGCAGTTCTTC
TRBJ1-2 TRBV28 TRBD1 . CASSLGTEHNYGYTF TGTGCCAGCAGTTTAGGGACAGAGCATAACTATGGCTACACCTTC
TRBJ1-2 TRBV7-2 . . CASSLSPGSLSSVYGYTF TGTGCCAGCAGCTTAAGTCCGGGTTCGTTATCAAGTGTCTATGGCTACACCTTC
TRBJ1-1 TRBV12-3/TRBV12-4 . . CASSTDSPEAFF TGTGCCAGCAGTACCGACAGCCCTGAAGCTTTCTTT
TRBJ2-5 TRBV11-2 TRBD2 . CASSFRGGQETQYF TGTGCCAGCAGCTTTCGGGGGGGCCAAGAGACCCAGTACTTC
TRBJ1-2 TRBV10-3 . . CAIGDTTNYGYTF TGTGCCATCGGGGACACTACTAACTATGGCTACACCTTC
TRBJ2-5 TRBV5-1 . once CASSLGRTGQETQYF TGCGCCAGCAGCTTAGGACGGACGGGGCAAGAGACCCAGTACTTC
TRBJ2-5 TRBV3-1/TRBV3-2 . . CASSPPELQETQYF TGTGCCAGCAGCCCGCCGGAGCTCCAAGAGACCCAGTACTTC
TRBJ2-3 TRBV6-5 TRBD1 . CASSYGTGKTDTQYF TGTGCCAGCAGTTACGGGACAGGGAAGACAGATACGCAGTATTTT
TRBJ2-1 TRBV3-1/TRBV3-2 TRBD1 few CASSPRDRSAHNEQFF TGTGCCAGCAGTCCCCGGGACAGATCGGCCCACAATGAGCAGTTCTTC
TRBJ2-1 TRBV3-1/TRBV3-2 . . CASSLEGGNEQFF TGTGCCAGCAGCCTCGAGGGTGGAAATGAGCAGTTCTTC
TRBJ1-1 TRBV24-1 TRBD1 few CATSDSGTDGAFF TGTGCCACCAGTGATTCCGGGACAGACGGAGCTTTCTTT
TRBJ1-1 TRBV4-2 . . CASSQGGQRNTEAFF TGTGCCAGCAGCCAAGGCGGACAGAGGAACACTGAAGCTTTCTTT
TRBJ1-5 TRBV28 . . CASSPPGGNQPQHF TGTGCCAGCAGTCCACCCGGCGGGAATCAGCCCCAGCATTTT
TRBJ2-3 TRBV5-5 TRBD1 . CASISTGGSDTQYF TGTGCCAGCATCTCGACAGGGGGATCAGATACGCAGTATTTT
TRBJ1-6 TRBV6-1 TRBD1 once CASSEQGALYNSPLHF TGTGCCAGCAGTGAACAGGGGGCCCTCTATAATTCACCCCTCCACTTT
TRBJ2-1 TRBV6-1 . . CASSDWSALNYNEQFF TGTGCCAGCAGTGATTGGAGCGCTTTAAACTACAATGAGCAGTTCTTC
TRBJ1-4 TRBV2 TRBD1 few CASIWGQGNEKLFF TGTGCCAGCATATGGGGACAGGGTAATGAAAAACTGTTTTTT
TRBJ2-3 TRBV5-1 . . CASSRASVGGNTQYF TGCGCCAGCAGCCGTGCTAGCGTGGGCGGAAATACGCAGTATTTT
TRBJ1-1 TRBV5-1 . . CASSLGDWDRNTEAFF TGCGCCAGCAGCTTGGGGGACTGGGATCGGAACACTGAAGCTTTCTTT
TRBJ1-2 TRBV7-6 TRBD1 . CASSYYPGQADYGYTF TGTGCCAGCAGCTATTATCCGGGACAGGCTGACTATGGCTACACCTTC
TRBJ2-5 TRBV2 . . CASYLRGLQETQYF TGTGCCAGCTATCTCAGGGGATTGCAAGAGACCCAGTACTTC
TRBJ1-5 TRBV24-1 TRBD1 many CATLDRVRQPQHF TGTGCCACTCTGGACAGGGTAAGGCAGCCCCAGCATTTT
TRBJ1-6 TRBV5-4 TRBD1 . CASSPQGSSNSPLHF TGTGCCAGCAGCCCACAGGGGTCTTCTAATTCACCCCTCCACTTT
TRBJ2-7 TRBV7-8 . . CASSLYGLQEQYF TGTGCCAGCAGCCTTTACGGGTTACAAGAGCAGTACTTC
TRBJ2-2 TRBV6-2/TRBV6-3 . many CASSTNTGELFF TGTGCCAGCAGCACAAATACCGGGGAGCTGTTTTTT
TRBJ2-3 TRBV6-5 . few CASSYISRRKEGTQYF TGTGCCAGCAGTTACATCTCCAGGAGAAAGGAGGGTACGCAGTATTTT
TRBJ1-6 TRBV4-1 . . CASTDLRPNSPLHF TGCGCCAGCACCGATTTGCGGCCGAATTCACCCCTCCACTTT
TRBJ2-2 TRBV9 . once CASSVMPGNTGELFF TGTGCCAGCAGCGTTATGCCCGGGAACACCGGGGAGCTGTTTTTT
TRBJ1-2 TRBV4-3 TRBD1 . CASSQDRGTAYGYTF TGCGCCAGCAGCCAAGATCGAGGGACAGCGTATGGCTACACCTTC
TRBJ2-7 TRBV4-1 . few CASSQGGTPRGSEQYF TGCGCCAGCAGCCAAGGAGGGACACCGAGGGGGAGCGAGCAGTACTTC
TRBJ2-1 TRBV19 . . CASSISDLARNEQFF TGTGCCAGTAGTATCTCGGATCTAGCGCGGAATGAGCAGTTCTTC
TRBJ1-5 TRBV27 . . CASSLGRGGNQPQHF TGTGCCAGCAGTTTAGGCAGGGGAGGGAATCAGCCCCAGCATTTT
TRBJ1-6 TRBV19 TRBD1 . CASSMAGQGNSPLHF TGTGCCAGTAGTATGGCAGGACAGGGCAATTCACCCCTCCACTTT
TRBJ1-2 TRBV3-1/TRBV3-2 . many CASSPPGRHLPGYTF TGTGCCAGCAGCCCCCCTGGCAGACATTTGCCCGGCTACACCTTC
TRBJ1-3 TRBV24-1 . . CATEGGSGNTIYF TGTGCCACCGAGGGTGGCTCTGGAAACACCATATATTTT
TRBJ2-1 TRBV19 TRBD1 . CASSTYRGIMYNEQFF TGTGCCAGTAGTACCTACAGGGGAATAATGTACAATGAGCAGTTCTTC